This entry lists 21 T cell receptor beta chains sequenced from one sample in a study of T cell responses to AZD1222 COVID-19 vaccine. Sequencing was performed with immunoSEQ multiplex PCR; in TCRdb, only in-frame clones are kept and a portion is missing. The data show 120,000 to 150,000 clones, about 91% seen once. The source was peripheral blood, collected 28 days after the second AZD1222 dose. These receptors were collected from an adult who received the AZD1222 COVID-19 vaccine.

This sequence joins TRBV5-4 and TRBJ2-5, with D uncertain. CDR3 length: 11 amino acids. Trimming pared 1 base from V and 2 bases from J, leaving 0 bases between. Germline V lookup: CDR1 SGHNT, CDR2 YYREEE (reference sequence). CDR3 sequence reads: CASSLQETQYF. The CDR3 DNA follows: TGTGCCAGCAGCTTGCAAGAGACCCAGTACTTC.

The chain couples TRBV5-1 to TRBJ1-5; D is unclear. Per the germline V gene, CDR1 is SGHRS and CDR2 is YFSETQ. The CDR3 has 15 residues. V was cut by 0 bases and J by 5 bases, with 12 bases left in between. In DNA, the CDR3 is TGCGCCAGCAGCTTGGAAGCAGGATTAGATCAGCCCCAGCATTTT. Translation: CASSLEAGLDQPQHF. Supplemented by reference TRBV5-1 and TRBJ1-5, the full variable domain reads KAGVTQTPRYLIKTRGQQVTLSCSPISGHRSVSWYQQTPGQGLQFLFEYFSETQRNKGNFPGRFSGRQFSNSRSEMNVSTLELGDSALYLCASSLEAGLDQPQHFGDGTRLSIL.

The CDR3 bases are TGTGCCTGGTCCCATCTAGCGGGAGGCACAGATACGCAGTATTTT. It specifies CAWSHLAGGTDTQYF. The chain combines TRBV30 with TRBJ2-3; 10 bases map to TRBD2. V was pared by 5 bases and J by 1 base, with 6 bases of the junction left unmatched. The CDR3 extends over 15 amino acids. The germline V gene encodes CDR1 GTSNPN and CDR2 SVGIG (reference sequence). Combining the CDR3 with reference TRBV30 and TRBJ2-3 gives the whole variable domain SQTIHQWPATLVQPVGSPLSLECTVEGTSNPNLYWYRQAAGRGLQLLFYSVGIGQISSEVPQNLSASRPQDRQFILSSKKLLLSDSGFYLCAWSHLAGGTDTQYFGPGTRLTVL.

The rearrangement links TRBV19 to TRBJ2-3; the D is unclear. Germline CDR1 reads LNHDA; CDR2 reads SQIVND (reference sequence). The V gene lost 0 bases and the J gene lost 4 bases, with 5 bases spanning the gap. CDR3 length: 13 amino acids. CDR3 region: CASSIDLSDTQYF. Written as DNA, the CDR3 is TGTGCCAGTAGTATAGATCTGTCAGATACGCAGTATTTT.

The chain joins TRBV7-3 to TRBJ2-1, with D possibly TRBD1 on 6 matching bases. The V gene's germline CDR1 is SGHTA and CDR2 FQGTGA. This CDR3 contains 13 residues. Trimming shortened V by 4 bases and J by 8 bases, and 12 bases separated the two germline ends. In DNA, the CDR3 is TGTGCCAGCAGCTCCAGGGGAAGGGATGAGCAGTTCTTC. Translated: CASSSRGRDEQFF. The complete variable domain, with remaining parts taken from reference TRBV7-3 and TRBJ2-1, reads GAGVSQTPSNKVTEKGKYVELRCDPISGHTALYWYRQSLGQGPEFLIYFQGTGAADDSGLPNDRFFAVRPEGSVSTLKIQRTERGDSAVYLCASSSRGRDEQFFGPGTRLTVL.

This chain uses TRBV2 with TRBJ1-5, with D unresolved. Trimming removed 5 bases at V and 4 bases at J, with 9 bases between. Germline loops: CDR1 SNHLY, CDR2 FYNNEI. CDR3 length equals 13 residues. For the CDR3, the DNA is TGTGCCAGCAGTAGGGAGGTTAATCAGCCCCAGCATTTT. This sequence encodes CASSREVNQPQHF.

J is TRBJ2-2 and V is TRBV5-6; TRBD1 is a possible D gene (5 bases). The CDR3 runs 14 residues. CDR1 and CDR2 from the germline V gene are SGHDT and YYEEEE. Trimming removed 6 bases at V and 3 bases at J, with 12 bases between. The CDR3 loop reads CASTAAGYTGELFF. CDR3 sequence (DNA): TGTGCCAGCACTGCAGCAGGGTACACCGGGGAGCTGTTTTTT.

The V gene is TRBV2, the J gene TRBJ1-5; D may be TRBD1 (5 bases). Per the germline V gene, CDR1 is SNHLY and CDR2 is FYNNEI. The V gene lost 9 bases and the J gene lost 0 bases, with 12 bases spanning the gap. CDR3 length: 14 residues. The CDR3 loop is CARGGRDSNQPQHF. The DNA for the CDR3 is TGTGCCAGGGGAGGCAGGGATAGCAATCAGCCCCAGCATTTT.

V and J are TRBV5-6 and TRBJ2-1; D is unclear. The germline CDR1 and CDR2 sequences are SGHDT and YYEEEE. V was shortened by 4 bases and J by 0 bases, with 11 bases between the two germline ends. The CDR3 totals 15 residues. The CDR3, as DNA: TGTGCCAGCAGCGGCAGTCCGAGCTCCTACAATGAGCAGTTCTTC. It specifies CASSGSPSSYNEQFF. Full variable domain (outside the CDR3, taken from reference TRBV5-6 and TRBJ2-1): DAGVTQSPTHLIKTRGQQVTLRCSPKSGHDTVSWYQQALGQGPQFIFQYYEEEERQRGNFPDRFSGHQFPNYSSELNVNALLLGDSALYLCASSGSPSSYNEQFFGPGTRLTVL.

This clone was detected a few times. The V gene is TRBV18, the J gene TRBJ2-4; 8 bases are shared with TRBD1. Per germline, CDR1 KGHSH and CDR2 LQKENI. V gave up 0 bases and J gave up 6 bases; unmatched junction bases: 7. The CDR3 consists of 16 residues. CDR3 loop: CASSPPTGDRSNIQYF. The CDR3 DNA is TGTGCCAGCTCACCACCGACAGGGGACCGTTCAAACATTCAGTACTTC.

The chain carries TRBV5-1 and TRBJ2-7; perhaps TRBD2 as D (7 bases). This CDR3 is built from 15 residues. Germline loops: CDR1 SGHRS, CDR2 YFSETQ. V lost 5 bases to trimming and J lost 6 bases, with 21 bases between them. The CDR3 DNA follows: TGCGCCAGCAGTGGGGGGGCTTCCGAACATGGCGAGCAGTACTTC. Encoded protein: CASSGGASEHGEQYF.

The rearrangement uses TRBV9 and TRBJ1-1; 9 positions agree with TRBD1. CDR1 is SGDLS, CDR2 YYNGEE, per germline. Germline trimming cut 3 bases from V and 0 bases from J; bases unmatched to any gene: 12. The CDR3 runs 18 residues. The CDR3 protein is CASSEPTGTGRLNTEAFF. The CDR3 DNA sequence: TGTGCCAGCAGCGAACCAACCGGGACAGGGAGATTGAACACTGAAGCTTTCTTT. Full variable domain (rest looked up from reference TRBV9 and TRBJ1-1): DSGVTQTPKHLITATGQRVTLRCSPRSGDLSVYWYQQSLDQGLQFLIQYYNGEERAKGNILERFSAQQFPDLHSELNLSSLELGDSALYFCASSEPTGTGRLNTEAFFGQGTRLTVV.

The J gene is TRBJ2-2, the V gene TRBV6-4, with D perhaps matching TRBD2 (6 bases). This CDR3 contains 15 residues. V lost 4 bases and J lost 1, with 10 bases in between. CDR1 is MRHNA, CDR2 SNTAGT, per germline. The CDR3: CASSAVSGNTGELFF. The CDR3 DNA follows: TGTGCCAGCAGTGCGGTTAGCGGGAACACCGGGGAGCTGTTTTTT.

V usage is TRBV30 and J usage is TRBJ2-5; D gene unclear. Per the germline V gene, CDR1 is GTSNPN and CDR2 is SVGIG (reference sequence). V was pared by 3 bases and J by 5 bases, with 7 bases between. This CDR3 region has 11 residues. CDR3 sequence reads: CAWSPRETQYF. The CDR3 bases are TGTGCCTGGAGCCCCCGGGAGACCCAGTACTTC.

The V gene is TRBV5-6, the J gene TRBJ1-4; D is undetermined. From germline, CDR1 is SGHDT and CDR2 YYEEEE. The CDR3 runs 13 residues. V gave up 0 bases and J gave up 14 bases, with 14 bases separating them. The CDR3 sequence: CASSLATTARLFF. DNA for the CDR3: TGTGCCAGCAGCTTGGCCACGACGGCTCGGCTGTTTTTT.

The V gene is TRBV7-6, the J gene TRBJ2-2; TRBD2 agrees at 10 bases. This CDR3 contains 15 residues. With V trimmed by 5 bases and J by 7 bases, 7 bases remained unmatched. The germline V gene encodes CDR1 SGHVS and CDR2 FNYEAQ. Here the CDR3 reads CASSHRTSGFGELFF. The CDR3, as DNA: TGTGCCAGCAGCCATCGGACTAGCGGATTCGGGGAGCTGTTTTTT.

V gene TRBV27 combines with J gene TRBJ1-2; the D gene is possibly TRBD1 (5 bases). Trimming took 5 bases from V and 8 from J, leaving 18 bases between them. Germline loops: CDR1 MNHEY, CDR2 SMNVEV (reference sequence). The CDR3 loop spans 14 amino acids. The CDR3 coding sequence is TGTGCCAGCAGTGACCCGGGACGGACCCAGGGCTACACCTTC. Its protein is CASSDPGRTQGYTF.

The chain joins TRBV7-2 to TRBJ2-7; 8 bases match TRBD2. The CDR3 has 17 amino acids. J was trimmed by 3 bases and V by 4 bases; bases with no gene match: 14. Per germline, CDR1 SGHTA and CDR2 FQGNSA. Here the CDR3 DNA reads TGTGCCAGCAGCTCGGCTAGCGGGCCCGGGGGTGGCTACGAGCAGTACTTC. Protein: CASSSASGPGGGYEQYF. Full variable domain (remainder filled in from reference TRBV7-2 and TRBJ2-7): GAGVSQSPSNKVTEKGKDVELRCDPISGHTALYWYRQSLGQGLEFLIYFQGNSAPDKSGLPSDRFSAERTGGSVSTLTIQRTQQEDSAVYLCASSSASGPGGGYEQYFGPGTRLTVT.

The chain employs TRBV7-3 and TRBJ1-6; possible D gene TRBD1, 6 bases. Trimming cost V 5 bases and J 10 bases, with 15 bases left between them. The CDR3 extends over 14 amino acids. The germline V gene has CDR1 SGHTA and CDR2 FQGTGA. CDR3 sequence: CASSEQGLASPLHF. The CDR3 bases are TGTGCCAGCAGCGAACAGGGTTTGGCATCACCCCTCCACTTT.

This chain connects TRBV20-1 to TRBJ1-1; unclear D gene. Between the trimmed V and J ends, which lost 1 base and 8 bases, there was a span of 5 bases. The CDR3 is 10 residues long. Germline-derived CDR1 and CDR2 are DFQATT and SNEGSKA (reference sequence). The CDR3 DNA is TGCAGTGCTAGAGGGTACGAAGCTTTCTTT. Translating gives CSARGYEAFF.

This clone was detected a few times. J is TRBJ1-6 and V is TRBV30; D is unresolved. Germline lookup yields CDR1 GTSNPN and CDR2 SVGIG (reference sequence). The CDR3 consists of 15 residues. Trimming cost V 4 bases and J 8 bases, with 18 bases left between them. CDR3 coding DNA: TGTGCCTGGAACCGGGCTCGACTCTCGGATTCACCCCTCCACTTT. Its translation: CAWNRARLSDSPLHF. Using reference TRBV30 and TRBJ1-6 for the parts outside the CDR3, the full variable domain is SQTIHQWPATLVQPVGSPLSLECTVEGTSNPNLYWYRQAAGRGLQLLFYSVGIGQISSEVPQNLSASRPQDRQFILSSKKLLLSDSGFYLCAWNRARLSDSPLHFGNGTRLTVT.